This entry lists 20 T cell receptor beta chains sequenced from one sample in a study of T-cell reconstitution after alpha-beta-depleted transplantation in children. Preparation of the TCRbeta library was carried out with unique molecular identifiers. One entry per CDR3 protein, called by TCRdb with MiXCR from the PCR reads. The sample records about 340,000 distinct CDR3 sequences, about a sixth being singletons. Sequencing was performed on PBMCs, mostly from graft donor cells, taken 360 days after TCRalphabeta/CD19-depleted stem cell transplant. The origin of the receptors is a male patient between 2 and 10 years old who had a stem cell transplant for acute lymphoblastic leukemia, so the T cells may come from the graft donor.

This clonotype has a count of ten or more. This CDR3 reads CASSHGRGYEQYF. The CDR3, as DNA: TGTGCCAGCAGCCACGGTAGGGGCTACGAGCAGTACTTC. The chain joins TRBV7-2 to TRBJ2-7, with a possible D match to TRBD1 (5 bases). The CDR3 sequence is 13 residues long. Between the trimmed V and J ends, which lost 5 bases and 3 bases, there was a span of 11 bases. Germline values: CDR1 SGHTA, CDR2 FQGNSA.

The chain carries TRBV5-1 and TRBJ2-5, with a tentative D call TRBD1 (6 bases). The CDR3 is 15 amino acids. The germline V gene encodes CDR1 SGHRS and CDR2 YFSETQ. Trimming removed 0 bases from V and 3 bases from J, with 12 bases in between. CDR3 coding DNA: TGCGCCAGCAGCTTGGCTTCCAGGGGAAAAGAGACCCAGTACTTC. Translating gives CASSLASRGKETQYF.

This clonotype was counted at least ten times. The chain employs TRBV12-3 or TRBV12-4 and TRBJ2-3, with D perhaps matching TRBD1 (6 bases). Trimming took 5 bases from V and 7 from J, leaving 19 bases between them. CDR3 length: 15 residues. CDR3 residues: CASSPDSSRGHTQYF. Written as DNA, the CDR3 is TGTGCCAGCAGTCCGGACAGTTCGCGCGGCCATACGCAGTATTTT.

This clonotype was detected only a few times. The chain is built from TRBV29-1 and TRBJ2-5; 9 bases are a match to TRBD1. Germline-derived CDR1 and CDR2 are SQVTM and ANQGSEA. The CDR3 consists of 14 residues. V lost 1 base to trimming and J lost 4 bases; unmatched junction nucleotides: 4. The CDR3 here is CSVEGLGQGETQYF. DNA for the CDR3: TGCAGCGTTGAAGGGCTGGGACAGGGAGAGACCCAGTACTTC.

This clonotype was recorded a few times. The genes are TRBV5-1 and TRBJ2-3; D is perhaps TRBD2 (6 bases). The ends were cut back, 4 bases at V and 0 bases at J, with 15 bases in the middle. CDR3 length: 16 residues. Germline V gene sequence: CDR1 SGHRS, CDR2 YFSETQ. The CDR3: CASSAEAGFSTDTQYF. The DNA of the CDR3 is TGCGCCAGCAGCGCGGAAGCGGGCTTTAGCACAGATACGCAGTATTTT.

As concerns this clonotype: The final CDR3 position lacks the conserved phenylalanine or tryptophan, pointing to a likely read error. DNA of the CDR3: TGTGCCAGCAGTTCGGTGGGCAGCAATCAGCCCCAGCATTAT. It yields the protein CASSSVGSNQPQHY. The V call is TRBV12-3 or TRBV12-4, the J call TRBJ1-5, with D uncertain. Trimming removed 4 bases from V and 1 base from J, with 8 bases in between. This CDR3 region has 14 residues.

This clonotype was detected only a few times. V gene TRBV28 combines with J gene TRBJ2-4; 7 bases are shared with TRBD2. The CDR3 has 15 residues. Germline V gives CDR1 MDHEN, CDR2 SYDVKM. J gave up 0 bases and V 5 bases, and 4 bases lay outside the gene matches. Written as DNA, the CDR3 is TGTGCCAGCAGTCCCCGGGGGGTAGCCAAAAACATTCAGTACTTC. This sequence encodes CASSPRGVAKNIQYF. The whole variable domain, filled in from reference TRBV28 and TRBJ2-4, reads DVKVTQSSRYLVKRTGEKVFLECVQDMDHENMFWYRQDPGLGLRLIYFSYDVKMKEKGDIPEGYSVSREKKERFSLILESASTNQTSMYLCASSPRGVAKNIQYFGAGTRLSVL.

This clonotype turned up a few times. This chain uses TRBV3-1 with TRBJ1-1; tentatively, D is TRBD1 (6 bases). The CDR3 totals 14 residues. V lost 4 bases to trimming and J lost 11 bases, with 20 bases between them. Per germline, CDR1 LGHDT and CDR2 YNNKEL (reference sequence). The CDR3 sequence is CASSLTATGPWAFF. The CDR3 nucleotides read TGTGCCAGCAGCCTCACAGCAACAGGGCCTTGGGCTTTCTTT. Using reference TRBV3-1 and TRBJ1-1 for the parts outside the CDR3, the full variable domain is DTAVSQTPKYLVTQMGNDKSIKCEQNLGHDTMYWYKQDSKKFLKIMFSYNNKELIINETVPNRFSPKSPDKAHLNLHINSLELGDSAVYFCASSLTATGPWAFFGQGTRLTVV.

The chain is built from TRBV20-1 and TRBJ2-1; 9 nucleotides align to TRBD2. There are 19 residues in the CDR3. Trimming cost V 1 base and J 0 bases; bases outside gene matches: 13. Germline CDR1 and CDR2: DFQATT and SNEGSKA (reference sequence). Here the CDR3 DNA reads TGCAGTGCTAGAGGCTGGGGGACTAGCAGCCTCACCTCCTACAATGAGCAGTTCTTC. Encoded protein: CSARGWGTSSLTSYNEQFF.

Many counts were recorded for this clonotype. This chain uses TRBV12-3 or TRBV12-4 with TRBJ2-1, with 10 positions matching TRBD2. The CDR3 extends over 13 amino acids. J gave up 6 bases and V 6 bases, and 2 bases lay outside the gene matches. As DNA, the CDR3 is TGTGCCAGCAGGGGACTAGCGCCCAATGAGCAGTTCTTC. Amino acids: CASRGLAPNEQFF.

This clonotype was seen more than once but under ten times. The chain employs TRBV12-3 or TRBV12-4 and TRBJ2-7; D is possibly TRBD2 (5 bases). Trimming left V 4 bases short and J 2 bases short, with 15 bases between. CDR3 length: 15 amino acids. This chain's CDR3 is CASSSFRERPYEQYF. The CDR3 region has the DNA TGTGCCAGCAGTTCCTTTCGGGAACGTCCCTACGAGCAGTACTTC.

J is TRBJ2-1 and V is TRBV27, with a possible D match to TRBD2 (6 bases). The CDR3 length is 15 residues. The germline CDR1 and CDR2 sequences are MNHEY and SMNVEV (reference sequence). The V end lost 3 bases, the J end lost 0 bases, and 9 bases lay between the germline ends. CDR3 DNA sequence: TGTGCCAGCAGTTTGGAGGGAGGCTCCTACAATGAGCAGTTCTTC. Its translation is CASSLEGGSYNEQFF.

This clonotype was recorded at least ten times. This chain links TRBV5-6 with TRBJ2-3; D is uncertain. The V gene lost 2 bases and the J gene lost 5 bases, with 6 bases spanning the gap. In germline, CDR1 is SGHDT, CDR2 YYEEEE. CDR3 size: 12 residues. CDR3 DNA: TGTGCCAGCAGCTTAGACCTAGATACGCAGTATTTT. It specifies CASSLDLDTQYF.

The table lists this clonotype with many counts. V and J are TRBV4-3 and TRBJ2-4, with D possibly TRBD1 on 6 matching bases. Germline V lookup: CDR1 LGHNA, CDR2 YSLEER. V lost 2 bases and J lost 6, with 14 bases in between. CDR3 length equals 15 residues. CDR3: CASSQLAGVGNIQYF. CDR3 DNA: TGCGCCAGCAGCCAACTGGCAGGGGTGGGAAACATTCAGTACTTC.

The gene calls are TRBV11-2 and TRBJ2-1; D might be TRBD2 (6 bases). V was clipped by 2 bases and J by 4 bases, with 15 bases between them. This CDR3 is built from 16 residues. Germline V gives CDR1 SGHAT, CDR2 FQNNGV. This CDR3 is CASSLNRLALYNEQFF. CDR3 nucleotide sequence: TGTGCCAGCAGCTTAAATCGGCTAGCGTTGTACAATGAGCAGTTCTTC.

The rearrangement joins TRBV12-3 or TRBV12-4 to TRBJ2-2; no definite D call. V was cut by 5 bases and J by 4 bases, with 11 bases left in between. CDR3 size: 14 residues. The chain's CDR3 is CASSPRTFTGELFF. The DNA of the CDR3 is TGTGCCAGCAGTCCCCGGACCTTCACCGGGGAGCTGTTTTTT.

The chain has TRBV4-2 and TRBJ2-2; 8 nucleotides match TRBD2. V lost 0 bases and J lost 4; bases outside the gene matches: 1. The CDR3 length is 15 residues. The germline V gene has CDR1 LGHNA and CDR2 YNFKEQ. The DNA for the CDR3 is TGTGCCAGCAGCCAAGACGGGAGGGCCACCGGGGAGCTGTTTTTT. Translating it yields CASSQDGRATGELFF.

The V gene is TRBV3-1, the J gene TRBJ2-7, with D unclear. The CDR3 is made up of 14 amino acids. The ends were cut back, 3 bases at V and 7 bases at J, with 16 bases in the middle. Germline V lookup: CDR1 LGHDT, CDR2 YNNKEL (reference sequence). CDR3 residues: CASSQSQTLGEQYF. CDR3 nucleotides: TGTGCCAGCAGCCAGAGCCAGACACTCGGGGAGCAGTACTTC.

The chain combines TRBV9 with TRBJ2-1; 9 bases fit TRBD2. With 3 bases clipped from V and 7 bases from J, the junction kept 8 bases outside the gene matches. Germline V CDR1 and CDR2: SGDLS, YYNGEE. This CDR3 is 15 amino acids long. CDR3 coding DNA: TGTGCCAGCAGCGCTGTAGCGGGAGTTGTGAATGAGCAGTTCTTC. Residues: CASSAVAGVVNEQFF.

The chain uses TRBV7-8 and TRBJ2-2; D unclear. CDR1 SGHVS and CDR2 FQNEAQ come from the germline V gene. The CDR3 is 16 residues long. The germline V and J ends were trimmed by 5 bases and 0 bases, with 13 bases remaining between them. CDR3 nucleotide sequence: TGTGCCAGCAGCATAACCGGGCCTCCGAACACCGGGGAGCTGTTTTTT. Residues: CASSITGPPNTGELFF.